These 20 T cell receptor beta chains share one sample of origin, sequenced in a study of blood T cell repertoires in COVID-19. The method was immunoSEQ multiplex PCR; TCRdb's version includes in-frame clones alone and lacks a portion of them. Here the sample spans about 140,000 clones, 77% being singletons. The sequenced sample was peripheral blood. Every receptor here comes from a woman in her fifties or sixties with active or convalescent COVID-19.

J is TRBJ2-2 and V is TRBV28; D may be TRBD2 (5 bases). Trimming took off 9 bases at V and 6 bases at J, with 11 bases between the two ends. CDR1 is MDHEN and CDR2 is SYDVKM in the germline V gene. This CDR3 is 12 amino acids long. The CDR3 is CASERGSGELFF. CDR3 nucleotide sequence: TGTGCCAGTGAACGGGGTTCCGGGGAGCTGTTTTTT.

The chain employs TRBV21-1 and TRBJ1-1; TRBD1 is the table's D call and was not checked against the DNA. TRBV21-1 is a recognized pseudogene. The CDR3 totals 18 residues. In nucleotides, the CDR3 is TGTGCCAGCAGCAAAGAGACAGGGGACAGGAGACTCAACACTGAAGCTTTCTTT. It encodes CASSKETGDRRLNTEAFF.

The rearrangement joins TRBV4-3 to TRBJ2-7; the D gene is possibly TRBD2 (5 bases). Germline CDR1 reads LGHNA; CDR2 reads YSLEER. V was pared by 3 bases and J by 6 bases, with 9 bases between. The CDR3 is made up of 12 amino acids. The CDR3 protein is CASSQWAGEQYF. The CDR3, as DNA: TGCGCCAGCAGCCAGTGGGCGGGCGAGCAGTACTTC.

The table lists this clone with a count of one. DNA of the CDR3: TGTGCCAGCAGTCCAGCACAGCGGAACGGAAAACTGTTTTTT. Protein sequence: CASSPAQRNGKLFF. This sequence joins TRBV27 and TRBJ1-4; D not certain. Germline V gene sequence: CDR1 MNHEY, CDR2 SMNVEV (reference sequence). V was clipped by 5 bases and J by 10 bases, with 17 bases between them. This CDR3 region has 14 residues.

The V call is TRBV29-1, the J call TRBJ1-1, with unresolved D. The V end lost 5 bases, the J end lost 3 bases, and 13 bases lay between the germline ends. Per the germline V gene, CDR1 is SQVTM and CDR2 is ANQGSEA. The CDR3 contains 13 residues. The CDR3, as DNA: TGCAGCGTTCCCGCTATGGGCTACACTGAAGCTTTCTTT. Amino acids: CSVPAMGYTEAFF.

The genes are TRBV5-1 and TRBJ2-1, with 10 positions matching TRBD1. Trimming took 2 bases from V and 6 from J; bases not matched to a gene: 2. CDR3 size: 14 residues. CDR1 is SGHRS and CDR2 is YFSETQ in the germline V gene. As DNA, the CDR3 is TGCGCCAGCAGCTTCGGACAGGGGGTCAATGAGCAGTTCTTC. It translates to CASSFGQGVNEQFF.

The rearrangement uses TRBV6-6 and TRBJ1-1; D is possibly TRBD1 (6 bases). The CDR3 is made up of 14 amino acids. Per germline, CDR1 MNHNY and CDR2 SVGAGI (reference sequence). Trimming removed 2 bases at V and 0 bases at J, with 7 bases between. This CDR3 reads CASSYQGMNTEAFF. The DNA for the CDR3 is TGTGCCAGCAGTTACCAGGGGATGAACACTGAAGCTTTCTTT.

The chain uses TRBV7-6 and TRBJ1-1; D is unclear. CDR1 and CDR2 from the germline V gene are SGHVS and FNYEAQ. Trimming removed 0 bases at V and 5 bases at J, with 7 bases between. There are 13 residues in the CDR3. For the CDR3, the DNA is TGTGCCAGCAGCTTAGCGGAGGGAACTGAAGCTTTCTTT. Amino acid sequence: CASSLAEGTEAFF.

The CDR3 loop is CASSIDRNIQYF. As DNA, the CDR3 is TGTGCCAGCAGCATAGACAGAAACATTCAGTACTTC. The chain is built from TRBV12-3 or TRBV12-4 and TRBJ2-4, with TRBD1 as a possible D gene (5 bases). CDR3 size: 12 residues. V lost 6 bases, J lost 6 bases, and 9 bases lay in between.

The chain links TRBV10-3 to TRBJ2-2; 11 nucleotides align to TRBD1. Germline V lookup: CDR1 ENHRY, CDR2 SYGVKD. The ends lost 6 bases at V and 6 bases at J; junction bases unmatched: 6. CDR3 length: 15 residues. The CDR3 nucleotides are TGTGCCATCAGGGACCCGGGACAGGGGGCCGGGGAGCTGTTTTTT. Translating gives CAIRDPGQGAGELFF.

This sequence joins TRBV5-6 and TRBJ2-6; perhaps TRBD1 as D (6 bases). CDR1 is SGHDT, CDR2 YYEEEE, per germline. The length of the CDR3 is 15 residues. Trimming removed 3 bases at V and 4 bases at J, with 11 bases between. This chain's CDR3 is CASSSYRDGANVLTF. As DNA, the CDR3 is TGTGCCAGCAGCTCCTACAGGGACGGGGCCAACGTCCTGACTTTC.

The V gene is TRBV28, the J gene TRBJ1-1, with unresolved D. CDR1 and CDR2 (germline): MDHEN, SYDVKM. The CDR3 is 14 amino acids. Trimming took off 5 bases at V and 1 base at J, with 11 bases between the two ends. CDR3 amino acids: CASSLVSQNTEAFF. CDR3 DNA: TGTGCCAGCAGTCTAGTCAGTCAGAACACTGAAGCTTTCTTT.

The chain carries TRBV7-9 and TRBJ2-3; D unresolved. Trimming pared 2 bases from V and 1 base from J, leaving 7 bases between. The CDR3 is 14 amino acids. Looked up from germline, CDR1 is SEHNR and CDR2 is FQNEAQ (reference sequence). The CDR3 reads CASSLSRGTDTQYF. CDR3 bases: TGTGCCAGCAGCTTAAGCCGGGGCACAGATACGCAGTATTTT.

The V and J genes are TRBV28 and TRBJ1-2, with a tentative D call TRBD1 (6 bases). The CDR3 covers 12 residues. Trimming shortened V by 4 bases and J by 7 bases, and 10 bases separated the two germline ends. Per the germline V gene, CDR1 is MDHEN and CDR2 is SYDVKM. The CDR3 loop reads CASSSLRGGYTF. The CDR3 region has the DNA TGTGCCAGCAGTTCGCTCAGGGGTGGCTACACCTTC.

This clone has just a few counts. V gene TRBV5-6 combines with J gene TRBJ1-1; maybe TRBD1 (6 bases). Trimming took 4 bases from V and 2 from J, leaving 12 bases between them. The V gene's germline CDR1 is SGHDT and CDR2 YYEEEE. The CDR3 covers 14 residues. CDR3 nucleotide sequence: TGTGCCAGCAGCCGTACGGGGGGCAACACTGAAGCTTTCTTT. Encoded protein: CASSRTGGNTEAFF.

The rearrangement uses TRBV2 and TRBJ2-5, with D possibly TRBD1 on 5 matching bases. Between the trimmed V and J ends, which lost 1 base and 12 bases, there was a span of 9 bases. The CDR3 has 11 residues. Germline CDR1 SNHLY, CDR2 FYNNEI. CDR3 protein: CASSEDRKEYF. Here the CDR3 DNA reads TGTGCCAGCAGTGAAGACAGGAAAGAGTACTTC.

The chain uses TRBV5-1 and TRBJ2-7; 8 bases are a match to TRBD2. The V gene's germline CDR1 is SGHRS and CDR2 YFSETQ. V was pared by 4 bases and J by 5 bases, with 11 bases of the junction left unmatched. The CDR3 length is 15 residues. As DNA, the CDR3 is TGCGCCAGCAGCCCCGGGGGGGGGCTGACGAACGAGCAGTACTTC. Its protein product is CASSPGGGLTNEQYF.

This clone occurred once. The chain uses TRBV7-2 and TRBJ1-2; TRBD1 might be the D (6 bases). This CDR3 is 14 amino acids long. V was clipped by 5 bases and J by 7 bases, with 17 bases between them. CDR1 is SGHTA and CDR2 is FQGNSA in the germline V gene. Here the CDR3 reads CASSAWTASSGYTF. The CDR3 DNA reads TGTGCCAGCAGCGCCTGGACAGCAAGTAGTGGCTACACCTTC.

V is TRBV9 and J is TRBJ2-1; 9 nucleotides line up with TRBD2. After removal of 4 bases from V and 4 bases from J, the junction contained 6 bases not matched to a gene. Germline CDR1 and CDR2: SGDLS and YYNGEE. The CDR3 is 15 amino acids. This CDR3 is CASSHLAGKYNEQFF. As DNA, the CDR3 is TGTGCCAGCAGCCACCTAGCGGGGAAATACAATGAGCAGTTCTTC.

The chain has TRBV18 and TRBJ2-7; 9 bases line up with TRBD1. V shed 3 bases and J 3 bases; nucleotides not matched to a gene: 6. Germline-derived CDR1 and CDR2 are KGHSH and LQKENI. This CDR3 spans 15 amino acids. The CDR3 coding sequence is TGTGCCAGCTCACCCCCCGGGACAGGGAACTACGAGCAGTACTTC. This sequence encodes CASSPPGTGNYEQYF. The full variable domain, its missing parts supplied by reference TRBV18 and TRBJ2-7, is NAGVMQNPRHLVRRRGQEARLRCSPMKGHSHVYWYRQLPEEGLKFMVYLQKENIIDESGMPKERFSAEFPKEGPSILRIQQVVRGDSAAYFCASSPPGTGNYEQYFGPGTRLTVT.